The 18 T cell receptor beta chains listed next were all sequenced from one sample in a study of brain metastases from non-small cell lung cancer. Here immunoSEQ multiplex PCR was the method, and the copy in TCRdb shows in-frame clones only, minus some. The sample consists of some 4,700 clones, about 80% of them appearing once. Sequencing was done on a sample of primary lung tumor tissue. The source is a donor at least 40 years old with non-small cell lung cancer.

The chain employs TRBV12-3 or TRBV12-4 and TRBJ2-3; possibly TRBD2 for D (5 bases). This CDR3 is 12 amino acids long. Trimming cost V 6 bases and J 7 bases, with 11 bases left between them. The CDR3 protein is CASRSYGNTQYF. CDR3 nucleotides: TGTGCCAGCAGATCCTACGGGAATACGCAGTATTTT.

This clone has a single count. The genes are TRBV15 and TRBJ2-6; D is unclear. The CDR3 is 13 amino acids. Germline CDR1 and CDR2: LNHNV and YYDKDF (reference sequence). The germline V and J ends were trimmed by 2 bases and 3 bases, with 2 bases remaining between them. CDR3: CATSRHGANVLTF. CDR3 DNA sequence: TGTGCCACCAGCAGACATGGGGCCAACGTCCTGACTTTC.

A remark on this clone: In the same sample, other DNA sequences code for this CDR3. This chain connects TRBV2 to TRBJ2-1; TRBD1 agrees at 8 bases. Germline CDR1 reads SNHLY; CDR2 reads FYNNEI. With V trimmed by 6 bases and J by 2 bases, 0 bases remained unmatched. This CDR3 region has 13 residues. CDR3 in DNA: TGTGCCAGCAGGGACAGGGCCTACAATGAGCAGTTCTTC. Its protein is CASRDRAYNEQFF.

The chain employs TRBV27 and TRBJ2-5, with D tentatively TRBD1 or TRBD2 (6 bases each). V was cut by 0 bases and J by 4 bases, with 9 bases left in between. In germline, CDR1 is MNHEY, CDR2 SMNVEV (reference sequence). The CDR3 covers 14 residues. The CDR3 protein is CASSLSGGGETQYF. The DNA for the CDR3 is TGTGCCAGCAGTTTATCCGGGGGCGGAGAGACCCAGTACTTC.

This chain uses TRBV6-2 or TRBV6-3 with TRBJ2-1, with 8 bases lining up with TRBD2. V dropped 5 bases and J dropped 10; count of bases not matched to a gene: 4. The V gene's germline CDR1 is MNHEY and CDR2 SVGEGT. The CDR3 sequence is 12 residues long. CDR3 sequence reads: CASSKKRGEQFF. Here the CDR3 DNA reads TGTGCCAGCAGTAAAAAGCGGGGGGAGCAGTTCTTC.

V gene TRBV7-2 combines with J gene TRBJ2-7, with D uncertain. The CDR3 is 13 residues long. V dropped 2 bases and J dropped 9 bases, with 14 bases sitting between them. Germline assignment: CDR1 SGHTA and CDR2 FQGNSA. The CDR3 here is CASSLKWESGQYV. In DNA, the CDR3 is TGTGCCAGCAGCTTAAAGTGGGAATCAGGGCAGTACGTC.

The chain's CDR3 is CASSYSTGYSNQPQHF. Here the CDR3 DNA reads TGTGCCAGCAGTTATTCGACAGGGTATAGCAATCAGCCCCAGCATTTT. This rearrangement joins TRBV6-2 or TRBV6-3 to TRBJ1-5; 7 bases agree with TRBD1. Germline-derived CDR1 and CDR2 are MNHEY and SVGEGT. J gave up 0 bases and V 3 bases, and 5 bases lay outside the gene matches. CDR3 size: 16 residues.

The V call is TRBV12-3 or TRBV12-4, the J call TRBJ1-1, with D hard to call. V was cut by 7 bases and J by 1 base, with 10 bases left in between. The CDR3 sequence is 13 residues long. DNA for the CDR3: TGTGCCAGCACCCGGTGGAAGAACACTGAAGCTTTCTTT. This gives the protein CASTRWKNTEAFF.

The V gene is TRBV9, the J gene TRBJ2-3; D assignment may be TRBD1 or TRBD2 (8 bases each). CDR1 and CDR2 (germline): SGDLS, YYNGEE. V lost 7 bases to trimming and J lost 2 bases, with 20 bases between them. The CDR3 runs 16 residues. The DNA of the CDR3 is TGTGCCAGCCGCGCAGGGGGCGGGGGGACCACAGATACGCAGTATTTT. Translating it yields CASRAGGGGTTDTQYF.

Comments on this clone: Other nucleotide sequences from this sample produce the same CDR3. The chain uses TRBV6-5 and TRBJ1-5; weak D call: TRBD1 (5 bases). The CDR3 loop spans 13 amino acids. Germline CDR1 reads MNHEY; CDR2 reads SVGAGI. The CDR3 bases are TGTGCTCCCAAGGAGTTGGGGCCAAGGCCCCAGCATTTT. It encodes CAPKELGPRPQHF.

The genes are TRBV12-3 or TRBV12-4 and TRBJ2-1, with D possibly matching TRBD2 (6 bases). V lost 1 base and J lost 12, with 13 bases in between. The CDR3 totals 13 residues. The CDR3 reads CASSLVGGEVQFF. The CDR3 region has the DNA TGTGCCAGCAGTTTAGTAGGTGGGGAGGTGCAGTTCTTC.

This chain links TRBV2 with TRBJ1-5; D uncertain. There are 12 residues in the CDR3. The V end lost 3 bases, the J end lost 5 bases, and 5 bases lay between the germline ends. The V gene's germline CDR1 is SNHLY and CDR2 FYNNEI. The CDR3: CASSDKYQPQHF. The CDR3 DNA reads as TGTGCCAGCAGTGACAAGTATCAGCCCCAGCATTTT.

As for this clone: A read error may produce the germline difference seen at one junction end. Different DNA sequences within this sample yield the same CDR3. The chain uses TRBV13 and TRBJ1-4; D unclear. The CDR3 runs to 12 residues. CDR1 is PRHDT and CDR2 is FYEKMQ in the germline V gene (reference sequence). CDR3 residues: CACRASDEKLFF. In nucleotides, the CDR3 is TGTGCCTGCCGGGCCTCGGATGAAAAACTATTTTTT. Looking up the rest from reference TRBV13 and TRBJ1-4 gives the full variable domain: AAGVIQSPRHLIKEKRETATLKCYPIPRHDTVYWYQQGPGQDPQFLISFYEKMQSDKGSIPDRFSAQQFSDYHSELNMSSLELGDSALYFCACRASDEKLFFGSGTQLSVL.

The genes are TRBV25-1 and TRBJ1-1, with TRBD1 matching over 9 bases. CDR3 length: 16 amino acids. In germline, CDR1 is MGHDK, CDR2 SYGVNS. V trimming: 8 bases; J trimming: 2 bases; junction bases outside the gene matches: 12. The CDR3 here is CASASGTGYVNTEAFF. DNA for the CDR3: TGTGCCAGCGCTTCCGGGACAGGGTATGTTAACACTGAAGCTTTCTTT.

Details on this clone: The junction and the germline gene differ at one end; a read error may be behind it. Other DNA sequences in the sample encode the same CDR3. The chain joins TRBV2 to TRBJ2-5; 8 bases are shared with TRBD1. CDR1 SNHLY and CDR2 FYNNEI come from the germline V gene. This CDR3 is built from 14 residues. The CDR3 nucleotides read TGTGCCAGCATCGACAGGGGCGGGCAAGAAACCCAGTACTTC. The encoded protein is CASIDRGGQETQYF.

The rearrangement links TRBV5-5 to TRBJ1-2; D is undetermined. Germline assignment: CDR1 SGHKS and CDR2 YYEKEE (reference sequence). This CDR3 comprises 15 residues. With 7 bases removed from V and 4 bases from J, the gap between germline ends came to 20 bases. DNA of the CDR3: TGTGCCAGCCATATGGCTGTCTCGCGAACCTATGGCTACACCTTC. Its protein is CASHMAVSRTYGYTF.

This chain's CDR3 is CASSYNGDYGYTF. CDR3 sequence (DNA): TGTGCCAGCAGTTACAACGGCGACTATGGCTACACCTTC. The gene calls are TRBV6-5 and TRBJ1-2; D uncertain. Trimming removed 2 bases at V and 3 bases at J, with 7 bases between. The CDR3 covers 13 residues. Germline V CDR1 and CDR2: MNHEY, SVGAGI.

This clone has a single count. The rearrangement uses TRBV7-3 and TRBJ2-1; perhaps TRBD1 as D (5 bases). Per the germline V gene, CDR1 is SGHTA and CDR2 is FQGTGA. This CDR3 is built from 16 residues. V lost 0 bases to trimming and J lost 9 bases, with 18 bases between them. CDR3 residues: CASSLTVIAGRTEQFF. The DNA of the CDR3 is TGTGCCAGCAGCTTAACGGTAATAGCAGGGCGGACTGAGCAGTTCTTC.